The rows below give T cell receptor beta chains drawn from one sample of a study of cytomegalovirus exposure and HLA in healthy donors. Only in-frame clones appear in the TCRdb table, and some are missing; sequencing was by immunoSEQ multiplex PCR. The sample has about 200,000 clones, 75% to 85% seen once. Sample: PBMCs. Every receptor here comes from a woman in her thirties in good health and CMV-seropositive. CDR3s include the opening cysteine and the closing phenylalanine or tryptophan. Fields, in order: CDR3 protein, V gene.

CASSLEGTGDGYTF TRBV5-1
CASTRTGGSYEQYF TRBV5-4
CASSEESRGSPDTQYF TRBV6-1
CASYPDRSSNQPQHF TRBV28
CASSTGVLAGGLVNEQFF TRBV11-2
CASARSEDSNQPQHF TRBV2
CASSYRGQYNEQFF TRBV6-5
CASREGRGRYEQYF TRBV6-1
CASSISLAEETQYF TRBV19
CAIRDSAYQETQYF TRBV10-3
CASSPIDLGGNTEAFF TRBV7-3
CASSLSLTGDYGYTF TRBV5-1
CASSPRGGGRGEQYF TRBV5-5
CASSPKLGGQYTGELFF TRBV18
CSASPTGSNTGELFF TRBV29-1
CASSLEAGNGYTF TRBV5-1
CASSFRSGRVSGELFF TRBV5-6
CASSPRQGVSEQYF TRBV7-9
CASSWGSAGTNEQYF TRBV5-4